These T cell receptor beta chains were read from a single sample in a study of blood T cells in healthy people across ages. A single record per CDR3 protein comes from TCRdb applying MiXCR to the 5' RACE reads. The data show over 1,500,000 distinct CDR3 sequences, with 35% to 50% seen just once and more than 20% held by the top ten. The sample consisted of blood. The receptors here all came from a human donor in good health. The CDR3 runs from the conserved cysteine through the conserved F or W. Fields, in order: V gene, clone size, D gene, J gene, CDR3 protein, CDR3 DNA. D genes are given only for firm matches. Size values are once, few and many counts, or a class for expanded clones, and some rows have none.

V: TRBV5-6; size: .; D: TRBD2; J: TRBJ2-3; CDR3: CASSIRLAGARDTQYF; DNA: TGTGCCAGCAGCATACGACTAGCGGGGGCCCGAGATACGCAGTATTTT
V: TRBV28; size: .; D: .; J: TRBJ1-2; CDR3: CASSSQGAPYGYTF; DNA: TGTGCCAGCAGTTCCCAAGGGGCTCCCTATGGCTACACCTTC
V: TRBV20-1; size: .; D: TRBD1; J: TRBJ1-6; CDR3: CSAIIWGQPNSPLHF; DNA: TGCAGTGCCATCATTTGGGGACAGCCAAATTCACCCCTCCACTTT
V: TRBV7-9; size: .; D: TRBD1; J: TRBJ2-1; CDR3: CASSFRGTGAYNEQFF; DNA: TGTGCCAGCAGCTTTAGAGGAACAGGGGCCTACAATGAGCAGTTCTTC
V: TRBV29-1; size: few; D: .; J: TRBJ2-3; CDR3: CSVSRGNTDTQYF; DNA: TGCAGCGTTTCCCGGGGAAACACAGATACGCAGTATTTT
V: TRBV12-3/TRBV12-4; size: .; D: .; J: TRBJ1-5; CDR3: CASSLAGESQPQHF; DNA: TGTGCCAGCAGTTTAGCAGGGGAAAGTCAGCCCCAGCATTTT
V: TRBV29-1; size: .; D: TRBD1; J: TRBJ1-1; CDR3: CSVERGQDEAFF; DNA: TGCAGCGTTGAACGCGGACAGGATGAAGCTTTCTTT
V: TRBV9; size: few; D: TRBD2; J: TRBJ2-1; CDR3: CASSARGVGEQFF; DNA: TGTGCCAGCAGCGCGCGGGGGGTGGGTGAGCAGTTCTTC
V: TRBV21-1; size: .; D: .; J: TRBJ2-3; CDR3: CASSKRQGVGWNTQYF; DNA: TGTGCCAGCAGCAAAAGGCAGGGAGTGGGGTGGAATACGCAGTATTTT
V: TRBV9; size: few; D: TRBD1; J: TRBJ1-2; CDR3: CASSVSGGHYGYTF; DNA: TGTGCCAGCAGCGTATCAGGGGGTCACTATGGCTACACCTTC
V: TRBV24-1; size: .; D: TRBD1; J: TRBJ2-1; CDR3: CATSDAGTGLISEQFF; DNA: TGTGCCACCAGTGATGCCGGGACAGGATTGATCAGTGAGCAGTTCTTC
V: TRBV5-1; size: .; D: .; J: TRBJ2-5; CDR3: CASSLEGHQEQYF; DNA: TGCGCCAGCAGCTTGGAGGGACACCAGGAGCAGTACTTC
V: TRBV11-2; size: few; D: .; J: TRBJ2-3; CDR3: CASSLVGGTSTDTQYF; DNA: TGTGCCAGCAGCTTAGTCGGCGGGACGAGCACAGATACGCAGTATTTT
V: TRBV6-1; size: .; D: TRBD1; J: TRBJ2-1; CDR3: CASVRDRGSNEQFF; DNA: TGTGCCAGCGTCCGGGACAGGGGATCCAATGAGCAGTTCTTC
V: TRBV3-1; size: once; D: TRBD2; J: TRBJ2-3; CDR3: CASSQDLERGADTQYF; DNA: TGTGCCAGCAGCCAAGATCTGGAGCGGGGTGCAGATACGCAGTATTTT
V: TRBV11-3; size: .; D: .; J: TRBJ2-7; CDR3: CASSSRTDSSYEQYF; DNA: TGTGCCAGCAGCTCTCGGACAGATAGCTCCTACGAGCAGTACTTC
V: TRBV6-5; size: few; D: .; J: TRBJ2-5; CDR3: CASSYHNGETQYF; DNA: TGTGCCAGCAGTTACCATAACGGGGAGACCCAGTACTTC
V: TRBV12-5; size: .; D: .; J: TRBJ1-2; CDR3: CASGLERAYGYTF; DNA: TGTGCTAGTGGTTTGGAGAGAGCCTATGGCTACACCTTC
V: TRBV12-3/TRBV12-4; size: .; D: TRBD1; J: TRBJ1-1; CDR3: CASSFRQGARVNTEAFF; DNA: TGTGCCAGCAGTTTTAGGCAGGGGGCGAGAGTGAACACTGAAGCTTTCTTT
V: TRBV9; size: .; D: .; J: TRBJ2-5; CDR3: CASSVANTRSETQYF; DNA: TGTGCCAGCAGCGTAGCGAATACACGGTCGGAGACCCAGTACTTC
V: TRBV20-1; size: .; D: .; J: TRBJ2-5; CDR3: CSASGRTVSGTQYF; DNA: TGCAGTGCTAGTGGTAGGACAGTATCAGGGACCCAGTACTTC
V: TRBV7-2; size: .; D: .; J: TRBJ2-7; CDR3: CASSLVPKGEQYF; DNA: TGTGCCAGCAGCTTAGTTCCTAAGGGCGAGCAGTACTTC
V: TRBV3-1; size: .; D: .; J: TRBJ2-7; CDR3: CAGSSTGYEQYF; DNA: TGTGCCGGCAGCTCCACAGGCTACGAGCAGTACTTC
V: TRBV29-1; size: .; D: TRBD1; J: TRBJ1-2; CDR3: CSVEEKDRAYGYTF; DNA: TGCAGCGTTGAAGAAAAGGACAGGGCCTATGGCTACACCTTC
V: TRBV7-9; size: .; D: .; J: TRBJ2-1; CDR3: CASSIGWRSSYNEQFF; DNA: TGCGCCAGCAGCATAGGGTGGCGGAGCTCCTACAATGAGCAGTTCTTC
V: TRBV5-4; size: .; D: .; J: TRBJ2-3; CDR3: CASTPSGSYTDTQYF; DNA: TGTGCTAGCACCCCAAGTGGATCCTACACAGATACGCAGTATTTT